This TCR beta chain stems from a study of Graves' ophthalmopathy and Graves' hyperthyroidism. Diagnosis relied on clinical symptoms, serum thyroxine, TRAb, thyroid ultrasound and orbital computed tomography. This clonotype has at least ten counts. Its antigen remains unidentified. For repertoire sequencing, the TCR beta CDR3 regions were amplified from RNA transcripts. The first-round RT-PCR employed HTBI primers together with the Qiagen OneStep RT-PCR kit. A multiplex PCR was then performed as the second round. TCRdb re-analysed the multiplex PCR reads in MiXCR, keeping a single row per CDR3 protein. The sample lists over 650,000 distinct CDR3 sequences, roughly 39% seen once, with around 3.3% in the top ten. The V gene lost 2 bases and the J gene lost 12 bases, with 20 bases spanning the gap. Germline lookup yields CDR1 DFQATT and CDR2 SNEGSKA (reference sequence). CDR3 size: 14 residues. Study observations and caveats: At 70.59% sensitivity and 72.22% specificity, the model predicted progression of the ophthalmopathy. A 13-signature model separated ophthalmopathy from stable hyperthyroidism, reaching around 88% sensitivity and almost 82% specificity cross-validated. In blood appeared most of the expanded thyroid clonotypes whose frequency exceeded 0.001.

The clonotype comes from an adult man with Graves' ophthalmopathy. Sequencing was performed on peripheral blood. The V and J genes are TRBV20-1 and TRBJ1-5; D is uncertain. The CDR3 nucleotides are TGCAGTGCTAGACGCGGCACACTCTCTTTCCACCAGCATTTT. Amino acids: CSARRGTLSFHQHF.